In its sample, the clone carrying this T cell receptor (beta chain) was seen many times. The antigen remains undetermined. Deletions cut 3 bases from V and 1 base from J, with 9 bases between. The CDR3 covers 13 residues. Germline CDR1 reads SQVTM; CDR2 reads ANQGSEA. Hyperthyroidism of Graves' type that showed no ophthalmopathy progression within 18 months was stable. Clinicians diagnosed patients from clinical symptoms, serum thyroxine and TRAb, thyroid ultrasound and orbital computed tomography. The data belong to a study of T cells in Graves' hyperthyroidism and ophthalmopathy. General observations from the study: The authors' 13 V-J model separated ophthalmopathy from stable hyperthyroidism. Most clonotypes that expanded in the thyroid above 0.001 also showed up in blood.

RNA transcripts were the template for amplifying TCR beta CDR3 regions. An initial round of RT-PCR targeting the TCR CDR3 relied on the HTBI primer set. TCRdb independently ran MiXCR on the multiplex PCR reads; one entry per CDR3 protein. The sample contains over 700,000 distinct CDR3 sequences, just over 35% of which appear only once. The chain employs TRBV29-1 and TRBJ1-1; D is undetermined. Sequencing was carried out using blood. This clonotype was obtained from a woman in her forties with Graves' hyperthyroidism. Written as DNA, the CDR3 is TGCAGCGTTGAGCGTAAAGAGAACACTGAAGCTTTCTTT. Residues: CSVERKENTEAFF.